The 30 T cell receptor beta chains below come from one sample, sequenced in a study of response to subunit inactivated influenza vaccine. TCRdb reprocessed the RT-PCR reads with MiXCR, giving one entry per CDR3 protein. The repertoire includes under 800,000 distinct CDR3 sequences, about 14% of them detected once, and 5.5% to 7% sits in the top ten. Sequencing was performed on PBMCs from blood, taken 14 to 15 days before vaccination. The origin of the receptors is a man aged 45-65 years who received an inactivated influenza vaccine.

This clonotype was detected only a few times. The chain couples TRBV5-5 to TRBJ2-7; 7 bases map to TRBD1. V lost 5 bases to trimming and J lost 4 bases; unmatched junction nucleotides: 9. The CDR3 has 14 amino acids. Germline V gene sequence: CDR1 SGHKS, CDR2 YYEKEE (reference sequence). The CDR3 is CASSYRQGQYEQYF. The CDR3 coding sequence is TGTGCCAGCAGTTACCGACAGGGACAATACGAGCAGTACTTC.

This clonotype was observed a few times. This rearrangement joins TRBV3-1 to TRBJ2-1, with 11 bases identical to TRBD2. The CDR3 is made up of 16 amino acids. The ends lost 1 base at V and 8 bases at J; junction bases unmatched: 7. Per the germline V gene, CDR1 is LGHDT and CDR2 is YNNKEL (reference sequence). The CDR3 sequence is CASSQGRLAGGDEQFF. CDR3 coding DNA: TGTGCCAGCAGCCAAGGCCGTCTAGCGGGAGGCGATGAGCAGTTCTTC.

This clonotype showed up just a few times. V gene TRBV20-1 combines with J gene TRBJ2-5; 14 bases line up with TRBD2. This CDR3 spans 16 amino acids. Unmatched junction bases numbered 4, after V lost 3 bases and J lost 1 base. Germline loops: CDR1 DFQATT, CDR2 SNEGSKA (reference sequence). The CDR3: CSARGTSGGPQETQYF. The DNA for the CDR3 is TGCAGTGCTAGGGGGACTAGCGGGGGACCCCAAGAGACCCAGTACTTC.

The chain uses TRBV11-2 and TRBJ2-2, with 7 bases that match TRBD2. Germline CDR1 is SGHAT and CDR2 is FQNNGV. This CDR3 region has 17 residues. Trimming cost V 3 bases and J 3 bases; bases outside gene matches: 10. The CDR3 loop reads CASSFRMAGEYTGELFF. In nucleotides, the CDR3 is TGTGCCAGCAGCTTTCGAATGGCGGGGGAATACACCGGGGAGCTGTTTTTT.

The sample holds a few counts of this clonotype. This rearrangement joins TRBV15 to TRBJ2-1; D tentatively fits TRBD1 or TRBD2 (5 bases each). V lost 0 bases and J lost 4, with 19 bases in between. The CDR3 has 18 amino acids. CDR1 LNHNV and CDR2 YYDKDF come from the germline V gene (reference sequence). This CDR3 is CATSRDQGASRSYNEQFF. The CDR3 nucleotides read TGTGCCACCAGCAGAGATCAGGGTGCTAGCAGGTCTTACAATGAGCAGTTCTTC.

This clonotype showed up just a few times. The chain joins TRBV4-1 to TRBJ1-1; D is unresolved. The CDR3 consists of 15 residues. Germline V gene lookup returns CDR1 MGHRA and CDR2 YSYEKL. Trimming shortened V by 4 bases and J by 1 base, and 13 bases separated the two germline ends. The CDR3, as DNA: TGCGCCAGCAGCCGACAAGCCACGGGGAACACTGAAGCTTTCTTT. Translated: CASSRQATGNTEAFF.

The sample holds a few counts of this clonotype. This chain joins TRBV15 and TRBJ2-5; D is perhaps TRBD2 (6 bases). Trimming removed 6 bases from V and 0 bases from J, with 11 bases in between. Germline CDR1 LNHNV, CDR2 YYDKDF (reference sequence). The CDR3 covers 14 residues. The CDR3: CATRNSGNQETQYF. The CDR3 DNA follows: TGTGCCACCAGGAATAGCGGTAACCAAGAGACCCAGTACTTC.

V usage is TRBV7-2 and J usage is TRBJ2-7; the match to TRBD2 covers 11 bases. V was clipped by 5 bases and J by 4 bases; unmatched bases: 7. The CDR3 has 15 residues. Germline values: CDR1 SGHTA, CDR2 FQGNSA. CDR3: CASSPRLAGNYEQYF. In DNA form, the CDR3 reads TGTGCCAGCAGCCCCCGACTAGCGGGGAATTACGAGCAGTACTTC.

The J gene is TRBJ1-3, the V gene TRBV7-2; no clear D. The CDR3 is made up of 16 amino acids. From germline, CDR1 is SGHTA and CDR2 FQGNSA. V lost 2 bases and J 3 bases, leaving 14 bases between the germline ends. CDR3 DNA sequence: TGTGCCAGCAGCTTACTTAGCCGAGGAATTGGAAACACCATATATTTT. Amino acids: CASSLLSRGIGNTIYF. Filled out from reference TRBV7-2 and TRBJ1-3, the complete variable domain reads GAGVSQSPSNKVTEKGKDVELRCDPISGHTALYWYRQSLGQGLEFLIYFQGNSAPDKSGLPSDRFSAERTGGSVSTLTIQRTQQEDSAVYLCASSLLSRGIGNTIYFGEGSWLTVV.

This clonotype was seen repeatedly, ten times or more. The chain joins TRBV21-1 to TRBJ1-1; TRBD1 reflects the table's D call only, with no check against the DNA. TRBV21-1 is designated a pseudogene. The CDR3 loop spans 17 amino acids. CDR3 sequence (DNA): TGTGCCAGCAGCATGGAGGACAGGCGGCCCATGAACACTGAAGCTTTCTTT. As protein: CASSMEDRRPMNTEAFF.

This clonotype was counted many times. This chain links TRBV4-3 with TRBJ2-1; 10 nucleotides line up with TRBD2. The CDR3 spans 15 residues. Germline V gene sequence: CDR1 LGHNA, CDR2 YSLEER. V shed 0 bases and J 12 bases; nucleotides not matched to a gene: 8. CDR3 protein: CASSQELLAGVVQFF. The CDR3 nucleotides are TGCGCCAGCAGCCAAGAGTTGCTAGCGGGAGTGGTGCAGTTCTTC.

This clonotype was found a few times. The chain recombines TRBV11-2 with TRBJ2-5, with TRBD2 identical over 12 bases. The J segment lost 4 bases and the V segment lost 6 bases, leaving 3 bases of the junction unmatched. The CDR3 is 14 residues long. Germline values: CDR1 SGHAT, CDR2 FQNNGV. CDR3 DNA sequence: TGTGCCAGCAGAAAGGGACTAGCGGGAGAGACCCAGTACTTC. It encodes CASRKGLAGETQYF.

This chain joins TRBV5-1 and TRBJ2-1, with 9 nucleotides matching TRBD1. CDR3 size: 13 residues. CDR1 is SGHRS, CDR2 YFSETQ, per germline. The ends lost 6 bases at V and 7 bases at J; junction bases unmatched: 5. The CDR3 here is CASKTGTGNEQFF. Here the CDR3 DNA reads TGCGCCAGCAAAACCGGGACAGGGAATGAGCAGTTCTTC.

CDR3 protein: CASSWTLPRTGVEQYF. CDR3 sequence (DNA): TGCGCCAGCAGCTGGACCCTCCCCAGGACAGGTGTCGAGCAGTACTTC. V gene TRBV5-1 combines with J gene TRBJ2-7, with TRBD1 matching over 7 bases. Unmatched junction bases numbered 15, after V lost 3 bases and J lost 6 bases. CDR1 is SGHRS, CDR2 YFSETQ, per germline. The CDR3 runs 16 residues.

This clonotype has just a few counts. V is TRBV7-2 and J is TRBJ2-7; 9 positions match TRBD2. CDR3 length: 13 residues. V lost 7 bases to trimming and J lost 2 bases; unmatched junction nucleotides: 3. Germline-derived CDR1 and CDR2 are SGHTA and FQGNSA. CDR3 sequence: CASKRGVTYEQYF. The CDR3 bases are TGTGCCAGCAAGCGGGGGGTTACCTACGAGCAGTACTTC.

V and J are TRBV2 and TRBJ2-1, with D perhaps being TRBD1 or TRBD2 (5 bases each). CDR3 length equals 15 residues. Deletions cut 5 bases from V and 5 bases from J, with 16 bases between. The germline gives CDR1 SNHLY, CDR2 FYNNEI. CDR3 sequence: CASSTGTDINNEQFF. CDR3 coding DNA: TGTGCCAGCAGTACCGGGACGGATATAAACAATGAGCAGTTCTTC.

This clonotype has more than one count but fewer than ten. The J gene is TRBJ1-1, the V gene TRBV5-1, with a weak D call TRBD1 (6 bases). Germline assignment: CDR1 SGHRS and CDR2 YFSETQ. This CDR3 spans 15 amino acids. Trimming removed 4 bases from V and 10 bases from J, with 23 bases in between. CDR3 residues: CASSPEWGAGRGAFF. CDR3 sequence (DNA): TGCGCCAGCAGCCCCGAGTGGGGGGCCGGTCGGGGAGCTTTCTTT.

The rearrangement joins TRBV29-1 to TRBJ1-1; D not certain. The CDR3 runs 12 residues. Per germline, CDR1 SQVTM and CDR2 ANQGSEA. Trimming removed 4 bases from V and 2 bases from J, with 8 bases in between. The CDR3 is CSVGISNTEAFF. CDR3 nucleotide sequence: TGCAGCGTTGGGATTTCAAACACTGAAGCTTTCTTT.

The rearrangement joins TRBV5-4 to TRBJ2-5; D may be TRBD2 (5 bases). The germline gives CDR1 SGHNT, CDR2 YYREEE (reference sequence). This CDR3 has 15 residues. The V gene lost 4 bases and the J gene lost 7 bases, with 20 bases spanning the gap. This CDR3 is CASSPRADFSSTQYF. In DNA, the CDR3 is TGTGCCAGCAGCCCCAGAGCGGATTTCTCATCGACCCAGTACTTC.

Only a few counts were recorded for this clonotype. V gene TRBV5-4 combines with J gene TRBJ2-7, with TRBD1 identical over 10 bases. The CDR3 length is 16 residues. Germline values: CDR1 SGHNT, CDR2 YYREEE (reference sequence). Trimming at V came to 0 bases and at J to 3 bases, leaving 6 bases not matched to a gene. CDR3 sequence: CASSLGWGTGVYEQYF. The CDR3 nucleotides are TGTGCCAGCAGCTTGGGTTGGGGGACAGGGGTCTACGAGCAGTACTTC.

This clonotype came up a few times. J is TRBJ2-1 and V is TRBV11-2; 11 bases map to TRBD2. V lost 5 bases and J lost 9; bases outside the gene matches: 9. Per the germline V gene, CDR1 is SGHAT and CDR2 is FQNNGV. The CDR3 has 15 amino acids. The CDR3 is CASSGVSGRVREQFF. The CDR3 DNA sequence: TGTGCCAGCAGCGGAGTTAGCGGGAGGGTCCGTGAGCAGTTCTTC.

V gene TRBV5-1 combines with J gene TRBJ1-1; tentatively, D is TRBD1 (5 bases). V was pared by 4 bases and J by 1 base, with 17 bases between. This CDR3 is 16 amino acids long. Germline CDR1 is SGHRS and CDR2 is YFSETQ. CDR3 bases: TGCGCCAGCAGCATCGACAGCGGGTTACCGAACACTGAAGCTTTCTTT. It encodes CASSIDSGLPNTEAFF.

The sample holds a few counts of this clonotype. The V call is TRBV20-1, the J call TRBJ1-1, with 8 bases matching TRBD1. The CDR3 loop spans 12 amino acids. Germline trimming cut 8 bases from V and 1 base from J; bases unmatched to any gene: 3. CDR1 and CDR2 (germline): DFQATT, SNEGSKA (reference sequence). CDR3 protein: CSPGQGNTEAFF. CDR3 DNA: TGCAGTCCCGGACAGGGGAACACTGAAGCTTTCTTT.

V and J are TRBV5-1 and TRBJ2-7, with D unclear. The CDR3 spans 14 residues. With 0 bases removed from V and 5 bases from J, the gap between germline ends came to 12 bases. Germline CDR1 SGHRS, CDR2 YFSETQ. CDR3 coding DNA: TGCGCCAGCAGCTTGGAGACCCAAGGCGACGAGCAGTACTTC. Translated, it gives CASSLETQGDEQYF.

This rearrangement joins TRBV7-9 to TRBJ1-1, with a possible D match to TRBD1 (5 bases). This CDR3 is built from 14 residues. Germline CDR1 SEHNR, CDR2 FQNEAQ (reference sequence). V dropped 5 bases and J dropped 3 bases, with 13 bases sitting between them. Written as DNA, the CDR3 is TGTGCCAGCAGCCCTGAGGGACCGCACACTGAAGCTTTCTTT. Its translation: CASSPEGPHTEAFF.

The CDR3 DNA reads TGTGCCAGCAGTTCCACAGGGGCAGATGAAGCTTTCTTT. This gives the protein CASSSTGADEAFF. The rearrangement links TRBV12-3 or TRBV12-4 to TRBJ1-1, with 7 bases lining up with TRBD1. The CDR3 is 13 amino acids. With V trimmed by 4 bases and J by 7 bases, 6 bases remained unmatched.

This clonotype has only a few counts. The V call is TRBV6-2 or TRBV6-3, the J call TRBJ2-1, with D perhaps TRBD1 (6 bases). The germline gives CDR1 MNHEY, CDR2 SVGEGT. V lost 2 bases and J 5 bases, leaving 10 bases between the germline ends. The CDR3 runs to 14 residues. The DNA of the CDR3 is TGTGCCAGCAGTTACACCAGACAGGACAATGAGCAGTTCTTC. Protein product: CASSYTRQDNEQFF.

This clonotype was seen a handful of times. This chain links TRBV7-9 with TRBJ2-1; 7 bases line up with TRBD1. The V and J ends lost 6 bases and 0 bases, in that order; junction bases with no gene match: 11. CDR1 and CDR2 from the germline V gene are SEHNR and FQNEAQ (reference sequence). The CDR3 totals 17 residues. The CDR3 sequence is CASRPTTGTASYNEQFF. The DNA of the CDR3 is TGTGCCAGCAGACCTACCACCGGGACAGCCTCCTACAATGAGCAGTTCTTC. Based on the CDR3 plus reference TRBV7-9 and TRBJ2-1, the full variable domain is DTGVSQNPRHKITKRGQNVTFRCDPISEHNRLYWYRQTLGQGPEFLTYFQNEAQLEKSRLLSDRFSAERPKGSFSTLEIQRTEQGDSAMYLCASRPTTGTASYNEQFFGPGTRLTVL.

The rearrangement joins TRBV12-3 or TRBV12-4 to TRBJ2-7; D is possibly TRBD1 (6 bases). The CDR3 has 18 amino acids. The V and J ends lost 2 bases and 3 bases respectively, with 23 bases between them. The CDR3 sequence is CASSLKTRTDEGLYEQYF. CDR3 DNA sequence: TGTGCCAGCAGTTTAAAAACCAGGACAGACGAGGGCCTCTACGAGCAGTACTTC.

With regard to this clonotype: Its ends do not fully match the called genes, so a read error is possible. The chain joins TRBV7-8 to TRBJ2-5; maybe TRBD2 (6 bases). The germline V gene encodes CDR1 SGHVS and CDR2 FQNEAQ. The CDR3 covers 14 residues. The CDR3 reads CVSSLGASAETQYF. CDR3 nucleotides: TGTGTCAGCAGCTTAGGGGCTAGCGCGGAGACCCAGTACTTC.